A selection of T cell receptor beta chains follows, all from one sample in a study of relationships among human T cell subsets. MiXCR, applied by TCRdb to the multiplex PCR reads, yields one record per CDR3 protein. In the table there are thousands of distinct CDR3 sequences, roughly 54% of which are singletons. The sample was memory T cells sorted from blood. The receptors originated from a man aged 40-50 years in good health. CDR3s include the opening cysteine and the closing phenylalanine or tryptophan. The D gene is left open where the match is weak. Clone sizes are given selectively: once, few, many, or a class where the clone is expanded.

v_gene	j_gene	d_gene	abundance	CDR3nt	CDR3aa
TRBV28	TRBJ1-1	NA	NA	TGTGCCAGCTCCCCCTCTGGCGGGATGAGCACTGAAGCTTTCTTT	CASSPSGGMSTEAFF
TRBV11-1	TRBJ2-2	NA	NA	TGTGCCAGCAGCCCTGGGACCCACACTGGCACCGGGGAGCTGTTTTTT	CASSPGTHTGTGELFF
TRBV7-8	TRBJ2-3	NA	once	TGTGCCAGCAGCTTACGAGGAGCCACTGGCACAGATACGCAGTATTTT	CASSLRGATGTDTQYF
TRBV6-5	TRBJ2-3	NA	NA	TGTGCCAGCAGTTTTGAGGGGGGGCTCACAGATACGCAGTATTTT	CASSFEGGLTDTQYF
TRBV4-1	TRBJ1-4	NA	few	TGCGCCAGCAGCCCGGGACCGGTTAATGAAAAACTGTTTTTT	CASSPGPVNEKLFF
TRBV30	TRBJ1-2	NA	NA	TGTGCCTGGAGCGAGAACTATGGCTACACCTTC	CAWSENYGYTF
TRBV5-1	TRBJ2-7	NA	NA	TGCGCCAGCAGGGAGGGCTGGGTTGAATCCTACGAGCAGTACTTC	CASREGWVESYEQYF
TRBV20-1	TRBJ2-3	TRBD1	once	TGCAGTGCTAGAGGACAGGGCCGCACAGATACGCAGTATTTT	CSARGQGRTDTQYF
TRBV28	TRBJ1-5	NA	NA	TGTGCCAGCAACCGCGGAGGGCAGCCCCAGCATTTT	CASNRGGQPQHF
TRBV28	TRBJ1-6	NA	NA	TGTGCCAGCAGTGGTAATCCACCCCTCCACTTT	CASSGNPPLHF
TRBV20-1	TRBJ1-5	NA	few	TGCAGTGCCCCGACAAGGGAGGATCAGCCCCAGCATTTT	CSAPTREDQPQHF
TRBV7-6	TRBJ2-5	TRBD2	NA	TGTGCCAGCAGCGTAACTAGCGGGACTCAAGAGACCCAGTACTTC	CASSVTSGTQETQYF
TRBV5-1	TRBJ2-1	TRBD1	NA	TGCGCCAGCAATAGACCCGGGACAGGGGTCGTTGAGCAGTTCTTC	CASNRPGTGVVEQFF
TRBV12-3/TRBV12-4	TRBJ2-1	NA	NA	TGTGCCAGCAGTTTGAACTGGTCCAATGAGCAGTTCTTC	CASSLNWSNEQFF
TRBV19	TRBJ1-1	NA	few	TGTGCCAGTAGATCCGGGGTCGGAAACCTGAACACTGAAGCTTTCTTT	CASRSGVGNLNTEAFF
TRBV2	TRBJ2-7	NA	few	TGTGCCAGCGGTCCCGTCCACGAGCAGTACTTC	CASGPVHEQYF
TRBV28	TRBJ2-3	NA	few	TGTGCCAGCAGTGCCGGGCCTCCGGGTACGCAGTATTTT	CASSAGPPGTQYF
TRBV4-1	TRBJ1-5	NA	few	TGCGCCAGCAGCCAAGATCCGACGGCTGGGCCCCAGCATTTT	CASSQDPTAGPQHF
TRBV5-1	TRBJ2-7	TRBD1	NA	TGCGCCAGCAGCTTGACGGGGACAGGGATCTACGAGCAGTACTTC	CASSLTGTGIYEQYF
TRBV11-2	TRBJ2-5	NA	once	TGTGCCAGCAGCTTAAATCCGGGAGCCCAAGAGACCCAGTACTTC	CASSLNPGAQETQYF
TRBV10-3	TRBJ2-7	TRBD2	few	TGTGCCATCAGTGGGCTAGCGGGCACCCCGCATTTCTACTTC	CAISGLAGTPHFYF
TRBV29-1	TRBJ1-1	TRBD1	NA	TGCAGCGTTGGGGACAGGGGTGGAGCTTTCTTT	CSVGDRGGAFF
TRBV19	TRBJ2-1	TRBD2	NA	TGTGCCAGTAGTATATTGAGGCCGGCTAGCGGGAGGCCCAACAATGAGCAGTTCTTC	CASSILRPASGRPNNEQFF
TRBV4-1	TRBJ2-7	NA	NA	TGCGCCAGCAGAAACGAGGGACCCTCCTACGAGCAGTACTTC	CASRNEGPSYEQYF
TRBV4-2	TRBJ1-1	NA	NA	TGTGCCAGCAGCCAAGAAGGACAAGGGAACACTGAAGCTTTCTTT	CASSQEGQGNTEAFF
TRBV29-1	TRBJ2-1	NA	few	TGCAGCGCCGAACCCCGAACGAGGAGATATGAGCAGTTCTTC	CSAEPRTRRYEQFF
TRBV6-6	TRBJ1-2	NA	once	TGTGCCAGCAGTCACGTGACTAACTATGGCTACACCTTC	CASSHVTNYGYTF
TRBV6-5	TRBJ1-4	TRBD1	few	TGTGCCAGCAGTCGGGACAGGGGTGAAAAACTGTTTTTT	CASSRDRGEKLFF
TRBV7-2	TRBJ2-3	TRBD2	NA	TGTGCCAGCAGAAGTAGCGGGGGATCGGATACGCAGTATTTT	CASRSSGGSDTQYF
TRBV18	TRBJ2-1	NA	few	TGTGCCAGCTCACCACCGATCGACAATGAGCAGTTCTTC	CASSPPIDNEQFF
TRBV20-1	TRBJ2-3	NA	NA	TGCAGTGCTAGAGATTCCGGGGGCCGATCGGGCACAGATACGCAGTATTTT	CSARDSGGRSGTDTQYF
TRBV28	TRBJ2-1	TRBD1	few	TGTGCCAGCAGTTTACCGGGACAGTCCTACAATGAGCAGTTCTTC	CASSLPGQSYNEQFF
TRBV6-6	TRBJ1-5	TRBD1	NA	TGTGCCAGCAGTTCCCGGGACAGGGAGCGTCAGCCCCAGCATTTT	CASSSRDRERQPQHF
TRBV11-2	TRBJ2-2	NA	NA	TGTGCCAGCAGAGGTACCGGGGAGCTGTTTTTT	CASRGTGELFF
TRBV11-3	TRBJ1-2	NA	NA	TGTGCCAGCAGCTTAAAGGGTTTGGATGGCTACACCTTC	CASSLKGLDGYTF
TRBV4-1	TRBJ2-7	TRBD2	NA	TGCGCCAGCAGCCGGACTAGCGGGAGCTACGAGCAGTACTTC	CASSRTSGSYEQYF
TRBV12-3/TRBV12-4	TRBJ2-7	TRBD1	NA	TGTGCCAGCAGTTTCCACCGGGACAGGGGTTCCTACGAGCAGTACTTC	CASSFHRDRGSYEQYF
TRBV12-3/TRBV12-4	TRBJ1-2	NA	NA	TGTGCCAGCACCCCGGTCCAGGGCCGTGGCTACACCTTC	CASTPVQGRGYTF
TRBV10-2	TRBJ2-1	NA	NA	TGCGCCAGCAGTGTAGCGGCCTACAATGAGCAGTTCTTC	CASSVAAYNEQFF
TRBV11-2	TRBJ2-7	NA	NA	TGTGCCAGCAGCTTAGTACAGAGAGCCTACGAGCAGTACTTC	CASSLVQRAYEQYF
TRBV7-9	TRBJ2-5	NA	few	TGTGCCAGCAGCTCGGCGAGGGGAGAGACCCAGTACTTC	CASSSARGETQYF
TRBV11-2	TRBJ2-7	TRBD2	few	TGTGCCAGCAGCTCCCCCAGACTAGCGGGAGGTGGAAGGGGCTACGAGCAGTACTTC	CASSSPRLAGGGRGYEQYF
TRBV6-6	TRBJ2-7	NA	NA	TGTGCCAGCCGGCCGGACGGGAACTACGAGCAGTACTTC	CASRPDGNYEQYF
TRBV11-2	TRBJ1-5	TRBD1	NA	TGTGCCAACAGCGTGTCGGGACAGAGCAATCAGCCCCAGCATTTT	CANSVSGQSNQPQHF
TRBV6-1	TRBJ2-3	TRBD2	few	TGTGCCAGCAGTGAAGAGGTCGACACCGGGACTAGTCGGTATTTT	CASSEEVDTGTSRYF
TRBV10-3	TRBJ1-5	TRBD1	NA	TGTGCCATCAGCCCATCCGGACAGGCGAATCAGCCCCAGCATTTT	CAISPSGQANQPQHF
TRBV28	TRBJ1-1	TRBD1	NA	TGTGCCAGCAGCCCGACAGGGGGTTGGACTGAAGCTTTCTTT	CASSPTGGWTEAFF
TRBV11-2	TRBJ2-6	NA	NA	TGTGCCGGCACTTCTACTTCTACTGGGGCCAACGTCCTGACTTTC	CAGTSTSTGANVLTF
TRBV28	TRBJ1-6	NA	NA	TGTGCCAGCAGTCCTGACAGCTATAATTCACCCCTCCACTTT	CASSPDSYNSPLHF
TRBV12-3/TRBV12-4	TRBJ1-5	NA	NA	TGTGCCAGCAATACCGCGGGGCAGCCCCAGCATTTT	CASNTAGQPQHF
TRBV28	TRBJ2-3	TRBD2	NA	TGTGCCAGCAGTACGGCGGGAGGGTTCACAGATACGCAGTATTTT	CASSTAGGFTDTQYF
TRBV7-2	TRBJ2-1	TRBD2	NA	TGTGCCAGCAGCTCCCACCCCGCGGGGGGGCAAAACAGTGAGCAGTTCTTC	CASSSHPAGGQNSEQFF
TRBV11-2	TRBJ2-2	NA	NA	TGTGCCAGCAGCTTCGAGGGGGAGGTCACCGGGGAGCTGTTTTTT	CASSFEGEVTGELFF
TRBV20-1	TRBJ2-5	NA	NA	TGCAGTGCTAGAATCCTGGGGGAGACCCAGTACTTC	CSARILGETQYF
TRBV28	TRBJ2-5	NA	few	TGTGCCAGCAGGCTTCCCGGAGGGGGAGGGAAGAAAGAGACCCAGTACTTC	CASRLPGGGGKKETQYF
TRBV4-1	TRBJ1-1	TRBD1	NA	TGCGCCAGCAGCCAAGATCCCAGACAGGGGGGGAACACTGAAGCTTTCTTT	CASSQDPRQGGNTEAFF
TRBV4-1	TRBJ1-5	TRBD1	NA	TGCGCCAGCAGCCAAGTATCACAGGGGGCAGTTCAGCCCCAGCATTTT	CASSQVSQGAVQPQHF
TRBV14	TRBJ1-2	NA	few	TGTGCCAGCAGCCCGAGTGTATACGGCTACACCTTC	CASSPSVYGYTF
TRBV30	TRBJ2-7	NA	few	TGTGCCTGGAGTGAAGGAGCTAGCTCCTACGAGCAGTACTTC	CAWSEGASSYEQYF
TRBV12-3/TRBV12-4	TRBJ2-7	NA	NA	TGTGCCAGCAGTTTCCCTCAGGGTAGAGACTACGAGCAGTACTTC	CASSFPQGRDYEQYF